This entry lists 23 T cell receptor beta chains sequenced from one sample in a study of control samples from healthy donors and cancer patients (TCRdb year 2020). The library was obtained by the immunoSEQ multiplex PCR assay. What TCRdb holds here is the immuneACCESS table cut down to in-frame rearrangements. Part of the clones is not present; checked against another copy, under half of the missing clones reflect an unresolved V gene, and the others are unexplained. The sample records about 410,000 clones, 90% of which are singletons. The biggest ten clones account for approximately 6.3% of the sample. Material: PBMCs. These receptors were collected from a middle-aged man with head and neck cancer.

This clone was recorded once. This same CDR3 is encoded by further DNA sequences in the sample. This chain joins TRBV20-1 and TRBJ2-3; D is tentatively TRBD1 or TRBD2 (5 bases each). V was pared by 6 bases and J by 6 bases, with 10 bases between. Per germline, CDR1 DFQATT and CDR2 SNEGSKA (reference sequence). This CDR3 comprises 11 residues. In DNA, the CDR3 is TGCAGTGCCCGGGGCCTGGATACGCAGTATTTT. It yields the protein CSARGLDTQYF.

J is TRBJ1-4 and V is TRBV9; the D is unclear. The V gene lost 3 bases and the J gene lost 0 bases, with 12 bases spanning the gap. From germline, CDR1 is SGDLS and CDR2 YYNGEE. The CDR3 extends over 16 amino acids. The CDR3 here is CASSASGGSTNEKLFF. The CDR3 DNA follows: TGTGCCAGCAGCGCGAGTGGAGGTTCAACTAATGAAAAACTGTTTTTT.

The chain is built from TRBV25-1 and TRBJ1-2; D unclear. CDR3 length: 13 residues. Germline CDR1 MGHDK, CDR2 SYGVNS. V gave up 1 base and J gave up 8 bases, with 11 bases separating them. The CDR3 region has the DNA TGTGCCAGCAGTGAATCGGGAAGATACGGCTACACCTTC. Amino acid sequence: CASSESGRYGYTF.

This clone showed up just a few times. The rearrangement uses TRBV24-1 and TRBJ2-5; 9 nucleotides line up with TRBD1. With V trimmed by 5 bases and J by 3 bases, 6 bases remained unmatched. The germline CDR1 and CDR2 sequences are KGHDR and SFDVKD. CDR3 length: 15 amino acids. The CDR3 loop reads CATSGQQGAKETQYF. The CDR3 DNA follows: TGTGCCACCAGTGGCCAACAGGGGGCAAAAGAGACCCAGTACTTC.

V gene TRBV29-1 combines with J gene TRBJ1-1, with D maybe TRBD1 (6 bases). CDR1 is SQVTM, CDR2 ANQGSEA, per germline. The CDR3 covers 11 residues. V was pared by 6 bases and J by 12 bases, with 17 bases between. As DNA, the CDR3 is TGCAGCGTCGGCCGGGACACGACTTCTTTCTTT. Translation gives CSVGRDTTSFF.

CDR3 sequence: CASSATGGGGIQYF. The CDR3 DNA reads as TGCGCCAGCAGTGCGACAGGGGGAGGTGGCATTCAGTACTTC. The gene calls are TRBV10-1 and TRBJ2-4, with TRBD1 matching over 9 bases. V lost 4 bases to trimming and J lost 9 bases; unmatched junction nucleotides: 7. The V gene's germline CDR1 is WNHNN and CDR2 SYGVQD (reference sequence). This CDR3 is built from 14 residues.

This clone was detected once. This sequence joins TRBV27 and TRBJ2-2; D possibly corresponds to TRBD1 (6 bases). Trimming removed 2 bases at V and 3 bases at J, with 10 bases between. Per germline, CDR1 MNHEY and CDR2 SMNVEV (reference sequence). CDR3 length equals 15 residues. The CDR3 loop is CASSLEQGYTGELFF. CDR3 DNA: TGTGCCAGCAGTTTAGAACAGGGATACACCGGGGAGCTGTTTTTT.

The chain links TRBV28 to TRBJ2-5; TRBD2 aligns across 7 bases. V lost 2 bases to trimming and J lost 4 bases; unmatched junction nucleotides: 7. Per germline, CDR1 MDHEN and CDR2 SYDVKM. There are 15 residues in the CDR3. CDR3 bases: TGTGCCAGCAGTTTAAGTAGAGGGAGGGGAGAGACCCAGTACTTC. Its protein product is CASSLSRGRGETQYF.

The V gene is TRBV27, the J gene TRBJ1-5; TRBD1 aligns across 10 bases. The CDR3 is made up of 17 amino acids. Germline CDR1 reads MNHEY; CDR2 reads SMNVEV (reference sequence). The trim removed 5 bases at V and 7 bases at J, leaving 14 bases unmatched. The CDR3 spells CASSPTGQGIRLQPQHF. The DNA for the CDR3 is TGTGCCAGCAGTCCCACGGGACAGGGGATTCGGTTACAGCCCCAGCATTTT.

The chain uses TRBV10-3 and TRBJ2-2, with 12 bases aligning to TRBD2. Losses at the gene ends were 8 bases for V and 4 bases for J; bases not matched to a gene: 11. Germline-derived CDR1 and CDR2 are ENHRY and SYGVKD. This CDR3 is 17 amino acids long. CDR3: CAIGSLAGGPGTGELFF. The CDR3 region has the DNA TGTGCCATCGGGAGCCTAGCGGGGGGGCCGGGCACCGGGGAGCTGTTTTTT.

This clone has a single count. The chain employs TRBV13 and TRBJ2-1; 7 bases map to TRBD1. The junction had 4 bases not matched to a gene; V was cut back by 5 bases and J by 0 bases. The CDR3 length is 15 residues. Germline CDR1 reads PRHDT; CDR2 reads FYEKMQ (reference sequence). The CDR3 region is CASSPDRTSYNEQFF. The CDR3 coding sequence is TGTGCCAGCAGCCCGGACAGGACCTCCTACAATGAGCAGTTCTTC.

The rearrangement joins TRBV6-5 to TRBJ1-3; D is perhaps TRBD1 (5 bases). CDR3 length equals 13 residues. The V end lost 7 bases, the J end lost 4 bases, and 11 bases lay between the germline ends. Germline V lookup: CDR1 MNHEY, CDR2 SVGAGI. The CDR3 DNA reads TGTGCCAGCATCGACGGGGGGGGAAACACCATATATTTT. The encoded protein is CASIDGGGNTIYF.

The CDR3 here is CASSVEGTGGLGYTF. CDR3 nucleotide sequence: TGTGCCAGCAGCGTAGAAGGGACAGGGGGCCTTGGCTACACCTTC. This chain uses TRBV9 with TRBJ1-2, with 12 bases identical to TRBD1. The J segment lost 7 bases and the V segment lost 0 bases, leaving 4 bases of the junction unmatched. From germline, CDR1 is SGDLS and CDR2 YYNGEE. This CDR3 has 15 amino acids.

The chain carries TRBV6-5 and TRBJ1-3; D gene unclear. With 11 bases removed from V and 0 bases from J, the gap between germline ends came to 11 bases. This CDR3 has 13 residues. The germline CDR1 and CDR2 sequences are MNHEY and SVGAGI. CDR3 amino acids: CAVRASSGNTIYF. The CDR3 DNA reads TGTGCCGTCAGAGCCAGCTCTGGAAACACCATATATTTT.

The chain couples TRBV3-1 (or the pseudogene TRBV3-2) to TRBJ1-2; D not certain. The CDR3 loop spans 13 amino acids. Trimming stripped 4 bases from V and 8 bases from J, with 14 bases between. Germline values: CDR1 LGHDT, CDR2 YNNKEL (reference sequence). The CDR3 loop is CASSPQQTVGYTF. The CDR3, as DNA: TGTGCCAGCAGCCCGCAGCAGACCGTCGGCTACACCTTC.

The chain uses TRBV9 and TRBJ2-7; D is uncertain. The CDR3 extends over 13 amino acids. Germline CDR1 and CDR2: SGDLS and YYNGEE. Trimming pared 4 bases from V and 7 bases from J, leaving 15 bases between. In nucleotides, the CDR3 is TGTGCCAGCAGCCCAGAAGCCTTGAGGGAGCAGTACTTC. Translating gives CASSPEALREQYF.

The CDR3 coding sequence is TGTGCCAGCAGTCCTCCGGGACTAAACACCGGGGAGCTGTTTTTT. Its protein product is CASSPPGLNTGELFF. The chain uses TRBV14 and TRBJ2-2; 7 positions match TRBD2. Germline V gives CDR1 SGHDN, CDR2 FVKESK. The ends lost 6 bases at V and 2 bases at J; junction bases unmatched: 6. The CDR3 consists of 15 residues.

V gene TRBV19 combines with J gene TRBJ1-6, with 8 bases matching TRBD1. Germline-derived CDR1 and CDR2 are LNHDA and SQIVND (reference sequence). V was pared by 6 bases and J by 10 bases, with 2 bases of the junction left unmatched. CDR3 size: 12 residues. The CDR3 DNA sequence: TGTGCCAGTAGGGGGACAGGCTCACCCCTCCACTTT. Its translation: CASRGTGSPLHF.

The rearrangement uses TRBV10-1 and TRBJ2-3, with 12 bases that match TRBD2. The CDR3 length is 18 residues. With 7 bases clipped from V and 5 bases from J, the junction kept 16 bases outside the gene matches. Germline V lookup: CDR1 WNHNN, CDR2 SYGVQD (reference sequence). CDR3 DNA sequence: TGCGCCAGCAATTCCTCGGGACTAGCGGGTCGCGAGGGAGATACGCAGTATTTT. This sequence encodes CASNSSGLAGREGDTQYF.

This chain uses TRBV12-2 with TRBJ1-1. TRBV12-2 counts as a pseudogene. The CDR3 has 16 amino acids. CDR3 in amino acids: CASRLGVPGNVGEAFF. The CDR3 DNA is TGTGCAAGTCGCTTAGGAGTGCCGGGGAATGTCGGTGAAGCTTTCTTT.

V gene TRBV14 combines with J gene TRBJ2-1; maybe TRBD1 (5 bases). Germline V gene sequence: CDR1 SGHDN, CDR2 FVKESK. The CDR3 loop spans 16 amino acids. Trimming left V 0 bases short and J 0 bases short, with 9 bases between. The CDR3 spells CASSQDATGSYNEQFF. The CDR3 region has the DNA TGTGCCAGCAGCCAAGACGCAACAGGCTCCTACAATGAGCAGTTCTTC.

The chain is built from TRBV2 and TRBJ1-1; D is uncertain. V was pared by 7 bases and J by 3 bases, with 15 bases between. CDR1 SNHLY and CDR2 FYNNEI come from the germline V gene. The CDR3 extends over 14 amino acids. CDR3 sequence reads: CASIRERGDTEAFF. The CDR3 region has the DNA TGTGCCAGCATACGAGAGAGAGGAGACACTGAAGCTTTCTTT. Full variable domain (outside the CDR3, taken from reference TRBV2 and TRBJ1-1): EPEVTQTPSHQVTQMGQEVILRCVPISNHLYFYWYRQILGQKVEFLVSFYNNEISEKSEIFDDQFSVERPDGSNFTLKIRSTKLEDSAMYFCASIRERGDTEAFFGQGTRLTVV.

V gene TRBV27 combines with J gene TRBJ2-5; perhaps D is TRBD1 or TRBD2 (5 bases each). V lost 6 bases and J lost 5, with 22 bases in between. Germline CDR1 and CDR2: MNHEY and SMNVEV (reference sequence). This CDR3 is built from 16 residues. This CDR3 is CASRPSSRAPGETQYF. In nucleotides, the CDR3 is TGTGCCAGCAGACCCAGTTCCAGGGCCCCGGGGGAGACCCAGTACTTC.